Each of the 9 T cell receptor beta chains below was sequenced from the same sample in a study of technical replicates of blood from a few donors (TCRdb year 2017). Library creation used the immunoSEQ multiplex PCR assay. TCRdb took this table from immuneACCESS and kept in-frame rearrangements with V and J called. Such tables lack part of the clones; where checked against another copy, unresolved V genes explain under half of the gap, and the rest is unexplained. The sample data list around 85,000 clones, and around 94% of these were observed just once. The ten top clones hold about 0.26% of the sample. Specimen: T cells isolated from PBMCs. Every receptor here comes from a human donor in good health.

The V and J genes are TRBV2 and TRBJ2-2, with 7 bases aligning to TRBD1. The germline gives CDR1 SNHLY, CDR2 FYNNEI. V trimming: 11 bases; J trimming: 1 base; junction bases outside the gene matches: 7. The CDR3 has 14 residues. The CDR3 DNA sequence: TGTGCCGCCTCCGGGACAGTGAACACCGGGGAGCTGTTTTTT. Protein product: CAASGTVNTGELFF. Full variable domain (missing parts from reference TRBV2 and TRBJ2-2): EPEVTQTPSHQVTQMGQEVILRCVPISNHLYFYWYRQILGQKVEFLVSFYNNEISEKSEIFDDQFSVERPDGSNFTLKIRSTKLEDSAMYFCAASGTVNTGELFFGEGSRLTVL.

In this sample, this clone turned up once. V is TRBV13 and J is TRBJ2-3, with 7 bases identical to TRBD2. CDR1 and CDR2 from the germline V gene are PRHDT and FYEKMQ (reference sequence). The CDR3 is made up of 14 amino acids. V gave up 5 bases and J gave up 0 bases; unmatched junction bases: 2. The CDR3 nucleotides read TGTGCCAGCAGCACGACTAGCAGCACAGATACGCAGTATTTT. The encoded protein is CASSTTSSTDTQYF.

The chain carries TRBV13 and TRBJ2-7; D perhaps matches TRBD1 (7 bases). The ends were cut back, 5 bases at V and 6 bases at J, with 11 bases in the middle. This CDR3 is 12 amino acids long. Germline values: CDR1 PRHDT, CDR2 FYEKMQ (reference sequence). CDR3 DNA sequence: TGTGCCAGCAGCCATCAGGGGGGCGAGCAGTACTTC. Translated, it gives CASSHQGGEQYF.

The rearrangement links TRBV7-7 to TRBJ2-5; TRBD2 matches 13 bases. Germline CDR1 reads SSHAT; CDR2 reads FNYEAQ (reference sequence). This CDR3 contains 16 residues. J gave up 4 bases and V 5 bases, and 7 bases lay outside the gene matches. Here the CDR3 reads CASSRTSGRGVETQYF. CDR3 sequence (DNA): TGTGCCAGCAGCAGAACTAGCGGGAGGGGTGTAGAGACCCAGTACTTC.

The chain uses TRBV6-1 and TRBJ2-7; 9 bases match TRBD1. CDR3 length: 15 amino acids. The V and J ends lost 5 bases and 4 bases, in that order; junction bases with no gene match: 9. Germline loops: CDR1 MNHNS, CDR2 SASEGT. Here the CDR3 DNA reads TGTGCCAGCAGTACACCCGGGACAGGGCCTTACGAGCAGTACTTC. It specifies CASSTPGTGPYEQYF.

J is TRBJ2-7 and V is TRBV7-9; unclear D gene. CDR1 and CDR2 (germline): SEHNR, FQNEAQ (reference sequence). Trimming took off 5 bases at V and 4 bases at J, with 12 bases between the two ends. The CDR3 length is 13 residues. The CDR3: CASSRQLEYEQYF. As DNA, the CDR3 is TGTGCCAGCAGCCGCCAGCTAGAGTACGAGCAGTACTTC.

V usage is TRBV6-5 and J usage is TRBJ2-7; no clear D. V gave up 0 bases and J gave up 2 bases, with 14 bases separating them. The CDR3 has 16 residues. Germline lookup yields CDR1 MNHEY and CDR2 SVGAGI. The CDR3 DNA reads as TGTGCCAGCAGTTACTCCATCCAATACACCGCCTACGAGCAGTACTTC. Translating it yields CASSYSIQYTAYEQYF.

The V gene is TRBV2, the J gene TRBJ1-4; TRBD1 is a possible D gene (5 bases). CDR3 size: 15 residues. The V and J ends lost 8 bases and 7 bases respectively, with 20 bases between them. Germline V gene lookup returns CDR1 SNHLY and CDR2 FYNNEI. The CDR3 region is CASSGTGGVREKLFF. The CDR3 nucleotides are TGTGCCAGCTCCGGCACGGGGGGAGTACGTGAAAAACTGTTTTTT.

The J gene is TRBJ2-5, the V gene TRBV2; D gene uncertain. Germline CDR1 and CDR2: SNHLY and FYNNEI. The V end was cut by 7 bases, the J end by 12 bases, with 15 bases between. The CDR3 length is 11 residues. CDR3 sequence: CASILLESKYF. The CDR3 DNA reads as TGTGCCAGCATCTTATTGGAGTCTAAGTACTTC.